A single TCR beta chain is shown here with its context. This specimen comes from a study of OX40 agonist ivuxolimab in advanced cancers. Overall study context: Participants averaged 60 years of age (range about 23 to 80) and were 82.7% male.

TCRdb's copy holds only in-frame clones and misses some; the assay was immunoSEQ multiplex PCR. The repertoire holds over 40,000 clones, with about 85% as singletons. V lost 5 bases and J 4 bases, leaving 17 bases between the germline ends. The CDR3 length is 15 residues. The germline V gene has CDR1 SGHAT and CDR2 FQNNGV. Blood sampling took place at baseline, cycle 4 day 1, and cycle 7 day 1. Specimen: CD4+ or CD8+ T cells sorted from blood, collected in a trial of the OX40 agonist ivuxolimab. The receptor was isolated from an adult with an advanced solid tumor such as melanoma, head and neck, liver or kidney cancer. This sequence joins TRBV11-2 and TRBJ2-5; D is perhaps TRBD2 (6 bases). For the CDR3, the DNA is TGTGCCAGCAGCCCCCAGGGACTGCTCAGAGAGACCCAGTACTTC. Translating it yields CASSPQGLLRETQYF.